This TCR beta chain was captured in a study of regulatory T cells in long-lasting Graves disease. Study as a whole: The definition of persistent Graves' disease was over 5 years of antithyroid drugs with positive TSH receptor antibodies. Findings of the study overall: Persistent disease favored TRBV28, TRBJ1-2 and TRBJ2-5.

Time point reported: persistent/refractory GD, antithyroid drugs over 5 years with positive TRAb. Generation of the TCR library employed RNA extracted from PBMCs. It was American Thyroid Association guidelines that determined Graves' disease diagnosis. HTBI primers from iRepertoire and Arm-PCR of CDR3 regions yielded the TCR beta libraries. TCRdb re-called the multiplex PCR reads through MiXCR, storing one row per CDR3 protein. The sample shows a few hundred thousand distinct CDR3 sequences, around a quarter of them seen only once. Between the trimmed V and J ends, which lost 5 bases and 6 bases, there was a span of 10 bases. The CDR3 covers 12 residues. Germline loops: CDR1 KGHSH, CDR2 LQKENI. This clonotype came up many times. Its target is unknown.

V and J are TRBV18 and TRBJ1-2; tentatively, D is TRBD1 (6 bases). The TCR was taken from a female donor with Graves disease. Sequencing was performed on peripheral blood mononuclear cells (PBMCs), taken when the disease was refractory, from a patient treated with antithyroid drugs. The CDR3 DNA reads TGTGCCAGCTCATCAAGGGGGGATGGCTACACCTTC. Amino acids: CASSSRGDGYTF.